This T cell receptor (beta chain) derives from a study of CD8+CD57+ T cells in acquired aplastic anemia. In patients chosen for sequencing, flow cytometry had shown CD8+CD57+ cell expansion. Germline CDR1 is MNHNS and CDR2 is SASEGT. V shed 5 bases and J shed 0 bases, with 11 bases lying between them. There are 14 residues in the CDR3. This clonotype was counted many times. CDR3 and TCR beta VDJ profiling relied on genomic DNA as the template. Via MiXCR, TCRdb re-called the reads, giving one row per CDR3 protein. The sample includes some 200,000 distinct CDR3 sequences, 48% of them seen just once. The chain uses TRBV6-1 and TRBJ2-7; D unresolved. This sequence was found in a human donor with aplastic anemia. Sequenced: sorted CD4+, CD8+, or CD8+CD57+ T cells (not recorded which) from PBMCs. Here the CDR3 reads CASSIYGNSYEQYF. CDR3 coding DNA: TGTGCCAGCAGTATCTATGGTAACTCCTACGAGCAGTACTTC.